The 7 T cell receptor beta chains below were found in one sample sequenced in a study of blood T cell repertoires in COVID-19. The protocol was immunoSEQ multiplex PCR, while the TCRdb copy is restricted to in-frame clones and leaves out a portion. The table lists about 75,000 clones, 79% of them singletons. Sequenced sample: peripheral blood. The receptors shown here come from an elderly woman with active or convalescent COVID-19.

A few counts support this clone. J is TRBJ1-5 and V is TRBV3-1 (or the pseudogene TRBV3-2), with D hard to call. Germline V gives CDR1 LGHDT, CDR2 YNNKEL (reference sequence). This CDR3 region has 12 residues. Between the trimmed V and J ends, which lost 4 bases and 4 bases, there was a span of 5 bases. CDR3 region: CASSLRNQPQHF. The CDR3 region has the DNA TGTGCCAGCAGCCTTCGGAATCAGCCCCAGCATTTT.

The genes are TRBV5-1 and TRBJ2-3; 9 nucleotides line up with TRBD2. V shed 4 bases, J shed 3 bases, and the junction held 12 bases outside the gene matches. Germline loops: CDR1 SGHRS, CDR2 YFSETQ. The CDR3 spans 17 residues. The CDR3: CASSQEASGAGTDTQYF. The CDR3 bases are TGCGCCAGCAGCCAGGAGGCTAGCGGGGCGGGAACAGATACGCAGTATTTT.

The genes are TRBV6-4 and TRBJ2-3; D not certain. The CDR3 length is 13 residues. Trimming took 4 bases from V and 1 from J, leaving 6 bases between them. Germline V gene lookup returns CDR1 MRHNA and CDR2 SNTAGT. The CDR3 DNA follows: TGTGCCAGCAGTGCGAGCGGCACAGATACGCAGTATTTT. It codes for CASSASGTDTQYF.

This clone was counted many times. The chain couples TRBV6-6 to TRBJ2-2, with 7 bases lining up with TRBD1. V gave up 4 bases and J gave up 0 bases; unmatched junction bases: 5. There are 16 residues in the CDR3. CDR1 is MNHNY and CDR2 is SVGAGI in the germline V gene (reference sequence). CDR3 coding DNA: TGTGCCAGCAGTTTCACCGGGACAGCGAACACCGGGGAGCTGTTTTTT. Translation: CASSFTGTANTGELFF.

V and J are TRBV7-2 and TRBJ2-5; D is ambiguous. Trimming took off 6 bases at V and 5 bases at J, with 16 bases between the two ends. The CDR3 has 14 amino acids. The germline V gene has CDR1 SGHTA and CDR2 FQGNSA. CDR3 bases: TGTGCCAGCAGTTCTACCGGCGGTAGGGAGACCCAGTACTTC. Translating gives CASSSTGGRETQYF.

This sequence joins TRBV9 and TRBJ1-4; no firm D call. Germline assignment: CDR1 SGDLS and CDR2 YYNGEE. V was pared by 3 bases and J by 7 bases, with 13 bases between. There are 14 residues in the CDR3. DNA for the CDR3: TGTGCCAGCAGCGATAAAGGACTAGGTGAAAAACTGTTTTTT. Translation gives CASSDKGLGEKLFF.

The chain links TRBV6-2 or TRBV6-3 to TRBJ1-4; D remains ambiguous. In germline, CDR1 is MNHEY, CDR2 SVGEGT. The V end lost 3 bases, the J end lost 8 bases, and 13 bases lay between the germline ends. This CDR3 is 14 amino acids long. The CDR3 sequence: CASSYTGIREKLFF. The CDR3 DNA sequence: TGTGCCAGCAGTTATACGGGTATCCGAGAAAAACTGTTTTTT.